This T cell receptor beta chain derives from a study of OX40 agonist ivuxolimab in advanced cancers. On the study more broadly: Three patients had partial responses: one hepatocellular carcinoma, two cutaneous melanoma.

Produced via immunoSEQ multiplex PCR; TCRdb's table is partial and in-frame only. The table shows about 100,000 clones, with 90% occurring only once. CDR3 size: 17 residues. Germline CDR1 is SGHRS and CDR2 is YFSETQ. Trimming at V came to 1 base and at J to 1 base, leaving 6 bases not matched to a gene. This clone was detected only once. Patients with a history of autoimmune disease or on systemic immunosuppression were excluded. This rearrangement joins TRBV5-1 to TRBJ2-3; 10 positions match TRBD2. Sequenced here: CD4+ or CD8+ T cells sorted from blood, sampled in a trial of the OX40 agonist ivuxolimab. The TCR comes from an adult with an advanced solid tumor such as melanoma, head and neck, liver or kidney cancer. The CDR3 DNA follows: TGCGCCAGCAGCTTGATGGCTAGCGGGAGCCGCACAGATACGCAGTATTTT. It translates to CASSLMASGSRTDTQYF.